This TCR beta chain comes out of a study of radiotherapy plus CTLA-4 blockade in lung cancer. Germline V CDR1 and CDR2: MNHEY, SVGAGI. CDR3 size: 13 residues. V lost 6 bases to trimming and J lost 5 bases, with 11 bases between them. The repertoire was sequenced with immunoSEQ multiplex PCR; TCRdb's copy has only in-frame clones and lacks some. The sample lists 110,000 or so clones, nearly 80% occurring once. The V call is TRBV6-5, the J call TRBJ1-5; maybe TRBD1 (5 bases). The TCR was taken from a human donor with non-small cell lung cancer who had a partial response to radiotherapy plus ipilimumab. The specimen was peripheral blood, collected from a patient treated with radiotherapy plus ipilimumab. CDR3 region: CASSLGDYQPQHF. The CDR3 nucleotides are TGTGCCAGCAGCCTAGGGGACTATCAGCCCCAGCATTTT.